The 3 T cell receptor beta chains below were found in one sample sequenced in a study of T cells expressing NK-cell markers. TCRdb derives one entry per CDR3 protein from the 5' RACE reads, leaving out DNA. Here the sample table reports some 460,000 distinct CDR3 sequences. The sequenced sample consisted of blood T cells: a sorted CD56 or NKG2C T cell subset, CD4+ or CD8+ T cells, or bulk PBMC T cells (not recorded which). The origin of the receptors is a woman aged 45-60 years in good health.

This rearrangement joins TRBV12-5 to TRBJ1-5; without DNA, the TCRdb call of TRBD1 cannot be checked. Germline loops: CDR1 LGHNT, CDR2 FRNRAP. The CDR3 contains 15 residues. The CDR3 spells CASEEGTGNRQPQHF.

This sequence joins TRBV9 and TRBJ2-3. This CDR3 has 12 amino acids. CDR1 and CDR2 (germline): SGDLS, YYNGEE. The CDR3 loop is CASSVGVDTQYF.

This chain uses TRBV27 with TRBJ2-1. This CDR3 region has 16 residues. CDR1 and CDR2 (germline): MNHEY, SMNVEV (reference sequence). CDR3 in amino acids: CASSRNSGSSYNEQFF.